This TCR beta chain was sequenced during a study of cytomegalovirus exposure and HLA in healthy donors. Primers for the PCR totalled 60 Vbeta and 13 Jbeta. This table comes from immunoSEQ multiplex PCR, and its TCRdb copy is limited to in-frame clones, with some not included. This sample has tens of thousands of clones, with 70% to 80% found just once. Between the trimmed V and J ends, which lost 4 bases and 6 bases, there was a span of 9 bases. CDR1 and CDR2 (germline): SGHTA, FQGNSA. The CDR3 has 13 residues. The sequence was collected from a woman aged 35 to 49 in good health and CMV-seropositive. The chain recombines TRBV7-2 with TRBJ2-2; tentative D call: TRBD1 (6 bases). Material: PBMCs. This CDR3 is CASSSTGPGELFF. As DNA, the CDR3 is TGTGCCAGCAGCTCCACAGGGCCCGGGGAGCTGTTTTTT.